This TCR beta chain was profiled in a study of T cells in Graves' hyperthyroidism and ophthalmopathy. Overall study: Peripheral blood was secured at the point of initial diagnosis, before any treatment.

Using RNA transcripts as the source, TCR beta CDR3 regions were amplified. TCR CDR3 regions were first amplified by RT-PCR with HTBI primers. One entry per CDR3 protein results from TCRdb running MiXCR on the multiplex PCR reads. The table records around 700,000 distinct CDR3 sequences, 18% of them present only once. V lost 4 bases and J lost 5, with 10 bases in between. The germline CDR1 and CDR2 sequences are MNHEY and SMNVEV (reference sequence). The CDR3 contains 13 residues. This clonotype was counted a single time. Hyperthyroidism was newly diagnosed in patients aged 18 to 65 (duration under 2 months).

This TCR was recovered from a woman aged 50 to 65 with Graves' hyperthyroidism that later progressed to Graves' ophthalmopathy. Material: blood. The chain has TRBV27 and TRBJ2-3; unclear D gene. The CDR3 sequence: CASSYRTGDTQYF. DNA of the CDR3: TGTGCCAGCAGTTACCGGACGGGAGATACGCAGTATTTT.